These 18 T cell receptor beta chains came from one sample sequenced in a study of T cell repertoires in cytomegalovirus infection. Using its own MiXCR run on the reads, TCRdb lists one record per CDR3 protein. The sample shows hundreds of thousands of distinct CDR3 sequences, under 40% of them seen only once. Antigen specificity for these receptors is unknown. The sample here was cultured CD8+ T cells from PBMCs, taken from culture after CMV antigen stimulation. Every receptor here comes from a human donor in good health (CMV status not recorded). Some clones in this sample may be carry-over from other donors' samples.

The chain combines TRBV27 with TRBJ1-5, with 9 nucleotides matching TRBD1. The germline V gene encodes CDR1 MNHEY and CDR2 SMNVEV (reference sequence). CDR3 size: 15 residues. Trimming at V came to 4 bases and at J to 8 bases, leaving 9 bases not matched to a gene. CDR3 nucleotides: TGTGCCAGCAGTTCTATGGGGACAGGGTTTGAGCCCCAGCATTTT. This encodes CASSSMGTGFEPQHF.

Remarks on this clonotype: At one end the junction does not follow the germline gene, possibly because of a read error. This chain uses TRBV28 with TRBJ2-1; 7 bases agree with TRBD1. The V gene's germline CDR1 is MDHEN and CDR2 SYDVKM. The CDR3 spans 17 residues. The CDR3 reads CASRTTRQGNSYNDQFF. The CDR3 DNA reads TGTGCCAGCAGAACGACACGACAGGGCAACTCCTACAATGACCAGTTCTTC.

A word on this clonotype: Since the CDR3 does not end with the conserved phenylalanine or tryptophan, this likely comes from a read error. This chain joins TRBV7-9 and TRBJ1-2, with D possibly being TRBD1 (6 bases). CDR1 is SEHNR, CDR2 FQNEAQ, per germline (reference sequence). V lost 5 bases and J lost 8, with 15 bases in between. The CDR3 length is 13 residues. The CDR3 here is CASSVRDTRGYTL. CDR3 DNA sequence: TGTGCCAGCAGCGTCCGGGACACCCGCGGCTACACCCTC.

This chain links TRBV24-1 with TRBJ2-3; D gene unclear. The CDR3 spans 13 residues. The ends were cut back, 10 bases at V and 2 bases at J, with 12 bases in the middle. Germline V gene sequence: CDR1 KGHDR, CDR2 SFDVKD. DNA for the CDR3: TGTGCCACGCGCAGCCTCTCCACAGATACGCAGTATTTT. Protein: CATRSLSTDTQYF.

There are a few counts of this clonotype. The CDR3 sequence: CASSGDRGRFDEQFF. CDR3 nucleotides: TGTGCCAGCAGCGGGGACAGGGGCCGTTTTGATGAGCAGTTCTTC. The rearrangement joins TRBV27 to TRBJ2-1, with 10 bases fitting TRBD1. The V gene end was trimmed by 6 bases and the J gene end by 8 bases; junction bases not matched to a gene: 10. This CDR3 region has 15 residues. CDR1 is MNHEY and CDR2 is SMNVEV in the germline V gene (reference sequence).

This clonotype was detected only a few times. The chain carries TRBV12-3 or TRBV12-4 and TRBJ1-5; unclear D gene. Between the trimmed V and J ends, which lost 6 bases and 3 bases, there was a span of 6 bases. The CDR3 runs 12 residues. The CDR3 is CASRADNQPQHF. In nucleotides, the CDR3 is TGTGCCAGCAGAGCGGACAATCAGCCCCAGCATTTT.

This clonotype showed up many times. The chain links TRBV28 to TRBJ2-1; D gene uncertain. The V gene lost 7 bases and the J gene lost 4 bases, with 5 bases spanning the gap. CDR1 and CDR2 from the germline V gene are MDHEN and SYDVKM. There are 11 residues in the CDR3. CDR3 region: CASTAYNEQFF. The CDR3, as DNA: TGTGCCAGCACAGCTTACAATGAGCAGTTCTTC.

V gene TRBV20-1 combines with J gene TRBJ2-2; D gene ambiguous. The CDR3 extends over 15 amino acids. CDR1 and CDR2 from the germline V gene are DFQATT and SNEGSKA (reference sequence). V lost 5 bases, J lost 0 bases, and 13 bases lay in between. CDR3 residues: CSAPPTRSNTGELFF. CDR3 DNA: TGCAGTGCTCCCCCGACACGGTCGAACACCGGGGAGCTGTTTTTT.

The chain recombines TRBV6-6 with TRBJ2-3; 9 bases align to TRBD1. V shed 6 bases and J 2 bases; nucleotides not matched to a gene: 21. In germline, CDR1 is MNHNY, CDR2 SVGAGI (reference sequence). This CDR3 has 20 residues. CDR3 amino acids: CASSYVRDRALAAVTDTQYF. The CDR3 bases are TGTGCCAGCAGCTACGTCCGGGACAGGGCCCTTGCTGCAGTCACAGATACGCAGTATTTT.

The chain employs TRBV27 and TRBJ1-6; no clear D gene. V was shortened by 0 bases and J by 7 bases, with 19 bases between the two germline ends. CDR3 length equals 18 residues. Germline V lookup: CDR1 MNHEY, CDR2 SMNVEV (reference sequence). CDR3 amino acids: CASSLSRQLSLKNSPLHF. The CDR3 nucleotides read TGTGCCAGCAGTTTATCTCGGCAGCTTTCTTTGAAAAATTCACCCCTCCACTTT.

Many counts were recorded for this clonotype. The chain links TRBV7-3 to TRBJ2-1, with a tentative D call TRBD1 (6 bases). This CDR3 has 14 amino acids. Germline V gives CDR1 SGHTA, CDR2 FQGTGA. Trimming removed 5 bases from V and 10 bases from J, with 18 bases in between. The DNA for the CDR3 is TGTGCCAGCAGCCAGACCGCAGGGGCAGGGGAGCAGTTCTTC. Its protein is CASSQTAGAGEQFF.

The rearrangement joins TRBV13 to TRBJ1-2; no reliable D call. Germline V gives CDR1 PRHDT, CDR2 FYEKMQ (reference sequence). There are 14 residues in the CDR3. Trimming removed 0 bases at V and 0 bases at J, with 5 bases between. The CDR3 DNA reads as TGTGCCAGCAGCTTAGGAGTGACTAACTATGGCTACACCTTC. This codes for CASSLGVTNYGYTF. Supplemented by reference TRBV13 and TRBJ1-2, the full variable domain reads AAGVIQSPRHLIKEKRETATLKCYPIPRHDTVYWYQQGPGQDPQFLISFYEKMQSDKGSIPDRFSAQQFSDYHSELNMSSLELGDSALYFCASSLGVTNYGYTFGSGTRLTVV.

In its sample, this clonotype was seen a few times. V gene TRBV6-6 combines with J gene TRBJ1-2, with 10 bases identical to TRBD1. Trimming at V came to 7 bases and at J to 8 bases, leaving 13 bases not matched to a gene. CDR1 is MNHNY and CDR2 is SVGAGI in the germline V gene (reference sequence). The CDR3 has 15 amino acids. For the CDR3, the DNA is TGTGCCAGCACCCTCCGGGACAGGGGTTATGGGGGCTACACCTTC. Encoded protein: CASTLRDRGYGGYTF.

This rearrangement joins TRBV7-2 to TRBJ2-3; 8 nucleotides match TRBD2. V shed 5 bases and J 6 bases; nucleotides not matched to a gene: 4. Germline values: CDR1 SGHTA, CDR2 FQGNSA. The CDR3 has 13 amino acids. The CDR3 sequence is CASSRRGEDTQYF. CDR3 sequence (DNA): TGTGCCAGCAGCCGGCGGGGGGAGGATACGCAGTATTTT.

The chain couples TRBV16 to TRBJ1-2; D might be TRBD1 (5 bases). V lost 1 base and J lost 6, with 15 bases in between. Germline V gives CDR1 KGHSY, CDR2 FQNENV. The CDR3 has 15 residues. DNA for the CDR3: TGTGCCAGCAGCCAATGGAGAAGGGGCGAAGATGGCTACACCTTC. Amino acid sequence: CASSQWRRGEDGYTF. Drawing the rest from reference TRBV16 and TRBJ1-2, the complete variable domain is GEEVAQTPKHLVRGEGQKAKLYCAPIKGHSYVFWYQQVLKNEFKFLISFQNENVFDETGMPKERFSAKCLPNSPCSLEIQATKLEDSAVYFCASSQWRRGEDGYTFGSGTRLTVV.

The rearrangement uses TRBV10-3 and TRBJ2-7; perhaps TRBD2 as D (5 bases). Germline CDR1 ENHRY, CDR2 SYGVKD. The CDR3 spans 12 residues. V lost 4 bases and J 3 bases, leaving 7 bases between the germline ends. This CDR3 is CAISGGHYEQYF. CDR3 DNA sequence: TGTGCCATCAGTGGAGGGCACTACGAGCAGTACTTC.

On this clonotype: A much larger clone lies one base from this, so it may be a read error. The CDR3 DNA is TGTGCCAGCAGCTTATGGGGGAGATCCTACGAGCAGTACTTC. Translation gives CASSLWGRSYEQYF. This rearrangement joins TRBV7-8 to TRBJ2-7; D assignment may be TRBD1 or TRBD2 (5 bases each). Trimming removed 2 bases from V and 1 base from J, with 9 bases in between. Germline CDR1 reads SGHVS; CDR2 reads FQNEAQ. The CDR3 is 14 amino acids.

The chain couples TRBV27 to TRBJ2-4; D may be TRBD1 (5 bases). The ends were cut back, 6 bases at V and 0 bases at J, with 12 bases in the middle. Germline assignment: CDR1 MNHEY and CDR2 SMNVEV (reference sequence). The CDR3 totals 15 residues. CDR3 sequence (DNA): TGTGCCAGCAGCCGGACATTCCTAGCCAAAAACATTCAGTACTTC. This encodes CASSRTFLAKNIQYF.